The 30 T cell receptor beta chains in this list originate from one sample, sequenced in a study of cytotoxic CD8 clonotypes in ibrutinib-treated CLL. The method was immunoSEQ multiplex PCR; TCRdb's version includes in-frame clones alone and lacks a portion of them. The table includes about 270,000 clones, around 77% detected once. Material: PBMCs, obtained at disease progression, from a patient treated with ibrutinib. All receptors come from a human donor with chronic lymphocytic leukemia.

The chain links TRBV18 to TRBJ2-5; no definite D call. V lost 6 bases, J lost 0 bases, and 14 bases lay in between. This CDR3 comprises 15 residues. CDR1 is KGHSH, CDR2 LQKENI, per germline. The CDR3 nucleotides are TGTGCCAGCTCTTGGGATTGGTGGGACCAAGAGACCCAGTACTTC. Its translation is CASSWDWWDQETQYF.

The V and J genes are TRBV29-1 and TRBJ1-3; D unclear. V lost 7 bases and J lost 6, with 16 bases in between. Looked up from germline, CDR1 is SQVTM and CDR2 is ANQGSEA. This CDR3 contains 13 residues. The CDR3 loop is CSAAQKPENTIYF. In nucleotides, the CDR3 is TGCAGCGCGGCACAGAAACCTGAAAACACCATATATTTT.

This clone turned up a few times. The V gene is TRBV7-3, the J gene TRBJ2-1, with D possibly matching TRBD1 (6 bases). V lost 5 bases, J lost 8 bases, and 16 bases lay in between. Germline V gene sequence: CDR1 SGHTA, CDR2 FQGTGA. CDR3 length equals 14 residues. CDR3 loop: CASSVGTLADEQFF. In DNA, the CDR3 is TGTGCCAGCAGCGTAGGGACACTGGCGGATGAGCAGTTCTTC.

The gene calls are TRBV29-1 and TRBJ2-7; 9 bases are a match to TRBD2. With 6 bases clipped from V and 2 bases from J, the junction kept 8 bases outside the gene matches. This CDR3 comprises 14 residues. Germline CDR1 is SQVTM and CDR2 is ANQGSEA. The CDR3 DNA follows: TGCAGCGTGATCCCGGGACTAGCCGCCTACGAGCAGTACTTC. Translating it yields CSVIPGLAAYEQYF.

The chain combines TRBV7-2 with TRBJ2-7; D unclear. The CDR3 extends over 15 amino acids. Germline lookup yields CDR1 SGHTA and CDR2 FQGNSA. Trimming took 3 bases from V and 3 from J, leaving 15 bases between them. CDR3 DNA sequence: TGTGCCAGCAGCTTGGCCATTGGGGTAGGCTACGAGCAGTACTTC. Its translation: CASSLAIGVGYEQYF.

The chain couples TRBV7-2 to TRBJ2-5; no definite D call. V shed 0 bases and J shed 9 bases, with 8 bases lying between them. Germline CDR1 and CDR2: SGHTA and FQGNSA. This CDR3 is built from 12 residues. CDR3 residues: CASSLALRSQYF. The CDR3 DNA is TGTGCCAGCAGCTTAGCGCTCCGGTCCCAGTACTTC.

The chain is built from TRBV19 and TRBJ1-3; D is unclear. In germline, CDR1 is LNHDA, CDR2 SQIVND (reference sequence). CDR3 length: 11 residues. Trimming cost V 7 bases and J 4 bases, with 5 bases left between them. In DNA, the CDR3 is TGTGCCAGTATCGCCGGAAACACCATATATTTT. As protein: CASIAGNTIYF.

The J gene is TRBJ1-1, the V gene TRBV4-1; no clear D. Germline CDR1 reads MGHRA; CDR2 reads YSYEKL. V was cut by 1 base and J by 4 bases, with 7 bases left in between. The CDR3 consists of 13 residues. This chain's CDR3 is CASSQVSSTEAFF. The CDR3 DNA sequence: TGCGCCAGCAGCCAAGTTTCAAGCACTGAAGCTTTCTTT.

The CDR3 DNA reads TGTGCCAGCGAATTAAACTACGAGCAGTACTTC. This encodes CASELNYEQYF. The gene calls are TRBV28 and TRBJ2-7; D not resolved. Germline V CDR1 and CDR2: MDHEN, SYDVKM. The CDR3 sequence is 11 residues long. The V end was cut by 8 bases, the J end by 3 bases, with 8 bases between.

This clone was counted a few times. DNA of the CDR3: TGTGCCAGCAGTAACACCGGGACGGTGTCCTACGAGCAGTACTTC. Translating gives CASSNTGTVSYEQYF. This chain connects TRBV6-6 to TRBJ2-7, with D perhaps TRBD1 or TRBD2 (5 bases each). This CDR3 contains 15 residues. From germline, CDR1 is MNHNY and CDR2 SVGAGI (reference sequence). Trimming removed 5 bases at V and 1 base at J, with 15 bases between.

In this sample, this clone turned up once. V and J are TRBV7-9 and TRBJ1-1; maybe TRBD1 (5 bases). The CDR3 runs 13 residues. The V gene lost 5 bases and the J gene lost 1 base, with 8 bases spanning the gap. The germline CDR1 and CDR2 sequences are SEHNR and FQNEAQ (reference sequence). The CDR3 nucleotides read TGTGCCAGCAGCCCGGGGGGGAACACTGAAGCTTTCTTT. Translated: CASSPGGNTEAFF.

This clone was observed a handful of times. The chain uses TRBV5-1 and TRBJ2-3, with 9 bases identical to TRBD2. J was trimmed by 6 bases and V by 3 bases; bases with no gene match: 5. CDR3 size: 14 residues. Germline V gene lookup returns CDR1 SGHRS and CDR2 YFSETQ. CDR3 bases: TGCGCCAGCAGCTATAGCGGGGGAGGGGATACGCAGTATTTT. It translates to CASSYSGGGDTQYF.

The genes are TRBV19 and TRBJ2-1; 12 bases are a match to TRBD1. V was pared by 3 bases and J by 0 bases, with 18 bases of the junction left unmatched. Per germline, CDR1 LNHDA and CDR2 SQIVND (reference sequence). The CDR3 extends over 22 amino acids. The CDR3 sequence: CASSMRWGQGALAPSSYNEQFF. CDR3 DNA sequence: TGTGCCAGTAGTATGAGGTGGGGACAGGGGGCTCTAGCGCCTAGCTCCTACAATGAGCAGTTCTTC.

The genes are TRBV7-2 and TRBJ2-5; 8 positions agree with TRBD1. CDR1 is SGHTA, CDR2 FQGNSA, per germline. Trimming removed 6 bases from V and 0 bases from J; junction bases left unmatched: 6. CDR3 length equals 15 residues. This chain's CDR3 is CASSSGTGYQETQYF. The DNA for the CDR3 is TGTGCCAGCAGTTCCGGGACAGGCTACCAAGAGACCCAGTACTTC.

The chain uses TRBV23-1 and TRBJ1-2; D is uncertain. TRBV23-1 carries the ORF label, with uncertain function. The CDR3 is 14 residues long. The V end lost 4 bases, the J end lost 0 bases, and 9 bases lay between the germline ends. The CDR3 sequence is CASSPPAPNYGYTF. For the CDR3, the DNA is TGCGCCAGCAGTCCCCCAGCTCCTAACTATGGCTACACCTTC.

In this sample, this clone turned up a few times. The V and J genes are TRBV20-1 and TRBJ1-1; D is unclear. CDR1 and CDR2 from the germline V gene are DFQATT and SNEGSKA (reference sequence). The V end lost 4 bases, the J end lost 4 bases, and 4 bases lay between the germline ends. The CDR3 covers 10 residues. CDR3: CSATSTEAFF. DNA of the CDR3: TGCAGTGCTACCTCCACTGAAGCTTTCTTT.

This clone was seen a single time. The CDR3 here is CASSLPGLNTGELFF. CDR3 bases: TGCGCCAGCAGCTTACCGGGGTTGAACACCGGGGAGCTGTTTTTT. The chain joins TRBV5-1 to TRBJ2-2; TRBD2 is a possible D gene (5 bases). V gave up 2 bases and J gave up 1 base, with 9 bases separating them. This CDR3 comprises 15 residues. The V gene's germline CDR1 is SGHRS and CDR2 YFSETQ. The full variable domain, with the rest looked up from reference TRBV5-1 and TRBJ2-2, is KAGVTQTPRYLIKTRGQQVTLSCSPISGHRSVSWYQQTPGQGLQFLFEYFSETQRNKGNFPGRFSGRQFSNSRSEMNVSTLELGDSALYLCASSLPGLNTGELFFGEGSRLTVL.

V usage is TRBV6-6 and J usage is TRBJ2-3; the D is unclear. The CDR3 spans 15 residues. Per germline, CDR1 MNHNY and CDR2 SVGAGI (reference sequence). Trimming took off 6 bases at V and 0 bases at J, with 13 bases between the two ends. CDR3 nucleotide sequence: TGTGCCAGCAGATCTACGGGTACTAGCACAGATACGCAGTATTTT. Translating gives CASRSTGTSTDTQYF.

CDR3 loop: CASSKLNTEAFF. In DNA form, the CDR3 reads TGTGCCAGCTCAAAATTGAACACTGAAGCTTTCTTT. The chain employs TRBV18 and TRBJ1-1, with D unclear. Trimming shortened V by 5 bases and J by 0 bases, and 4 bases separated the two germline ends. The CDR3 extends over 12 amino acids. Germline V gives CDR1 KGHSH, CDR2 LQKENI.

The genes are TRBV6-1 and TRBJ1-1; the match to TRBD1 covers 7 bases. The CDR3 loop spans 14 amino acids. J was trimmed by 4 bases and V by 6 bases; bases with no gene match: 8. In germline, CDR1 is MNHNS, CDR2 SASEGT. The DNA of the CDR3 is TGTGCCAGCAGGCGCACACAGGGGAGCACTGAAGCTTTCTTT. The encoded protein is CASRRTQGSTEAFF.

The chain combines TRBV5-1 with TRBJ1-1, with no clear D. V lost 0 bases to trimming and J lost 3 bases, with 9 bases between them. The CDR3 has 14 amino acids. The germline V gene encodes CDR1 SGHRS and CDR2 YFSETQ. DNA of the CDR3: TGCGCCAGCAGCTTGGCCGTTGGGTACACTGAAGCTTTCTTT. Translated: CASSLAVGYTEAFF.

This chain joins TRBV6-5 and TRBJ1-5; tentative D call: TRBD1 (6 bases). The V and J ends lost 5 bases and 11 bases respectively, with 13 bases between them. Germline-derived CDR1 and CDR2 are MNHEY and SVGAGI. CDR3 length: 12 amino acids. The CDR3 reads CASSRGGSTQHF. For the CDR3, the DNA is TGTGCCAGCAGTCGAGGGGGGTCGACCCAGCATTTT.

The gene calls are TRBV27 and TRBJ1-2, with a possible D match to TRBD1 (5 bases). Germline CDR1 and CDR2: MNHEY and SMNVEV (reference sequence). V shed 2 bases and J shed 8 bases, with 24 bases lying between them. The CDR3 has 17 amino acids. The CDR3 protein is CASSLMVPGQGWIGYTF. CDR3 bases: TGTGCCAGCAGTTTAATGGTGCCCGGACAAGGGTGGATCGGCTACACCTTC.

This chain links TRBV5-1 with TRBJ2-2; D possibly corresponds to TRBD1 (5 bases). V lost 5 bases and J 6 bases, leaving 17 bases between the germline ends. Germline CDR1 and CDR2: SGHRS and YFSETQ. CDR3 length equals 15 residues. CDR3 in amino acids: CASSAIQGRAGELFF. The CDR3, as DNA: TGCGCCAGCAGTGCCATCCAGGGTCGTGCCGGGGAGCTGTTTTTT.

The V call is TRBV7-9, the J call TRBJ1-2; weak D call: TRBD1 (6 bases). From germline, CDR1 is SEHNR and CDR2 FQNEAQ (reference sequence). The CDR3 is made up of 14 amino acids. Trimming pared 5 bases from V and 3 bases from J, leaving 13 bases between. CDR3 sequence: CASSPQGLDYGYTF. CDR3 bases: TGTGCCAGCAGCCCCCAGGGGTTAGACTATGGCTACACCTTC.

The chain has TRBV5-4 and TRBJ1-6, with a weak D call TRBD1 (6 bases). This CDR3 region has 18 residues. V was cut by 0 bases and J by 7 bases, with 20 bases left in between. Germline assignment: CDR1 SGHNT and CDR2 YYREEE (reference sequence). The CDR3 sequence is CASSLEGELRISNSPLHF. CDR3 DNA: TGTGCCAGCAGCTTGGAGGGGGAACTGAGGATTTCGAATTCACCCCTCCACTTT.

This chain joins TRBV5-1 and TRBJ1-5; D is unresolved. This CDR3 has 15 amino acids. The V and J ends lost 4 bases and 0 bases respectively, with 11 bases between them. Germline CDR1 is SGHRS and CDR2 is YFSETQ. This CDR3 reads CASSPTPYSNQPQHF. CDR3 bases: TGCGCCAGCAGCCCGACACCCTATAGCAATCAGCCCCAGCATTTT.

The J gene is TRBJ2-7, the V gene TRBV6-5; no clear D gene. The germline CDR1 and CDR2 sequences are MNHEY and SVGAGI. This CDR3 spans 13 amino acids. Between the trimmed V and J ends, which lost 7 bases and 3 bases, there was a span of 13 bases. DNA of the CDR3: TGTGCCAGCAAACAAGGGCGACTCTACGAGCAGTACTTC. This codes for CASKQGRLYEQYF.

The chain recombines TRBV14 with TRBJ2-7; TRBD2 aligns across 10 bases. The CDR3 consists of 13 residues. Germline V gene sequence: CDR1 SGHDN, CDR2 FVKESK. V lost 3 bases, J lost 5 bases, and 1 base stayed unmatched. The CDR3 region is CASSHSGRDEQYF. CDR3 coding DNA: TGTGCCAGCAGCCACAGCGGGAGGGACGAGCAGTACTTC. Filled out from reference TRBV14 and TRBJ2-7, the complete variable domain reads EAGVTQFPSHSVIEKGQTVTLRCDPISGHDNLYWYRRVMGKEIKFLLHFVKESKQDESGMPNNRFLAERTGGTYSTLKVQPAELEDSGVYFCASSHSGRDEQYFGPGTRLTVT.

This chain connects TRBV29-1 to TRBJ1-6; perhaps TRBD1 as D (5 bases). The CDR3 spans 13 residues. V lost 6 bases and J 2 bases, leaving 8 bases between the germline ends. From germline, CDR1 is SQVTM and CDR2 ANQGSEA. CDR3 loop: CSVGEAYNSPLHF. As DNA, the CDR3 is TGCAGCGTAGGGGAAGCCTATAATTCACCCCTCCACTTT.